The 29 T cell receptor beta chains presented below share a single source sample, sequenced in a study of T cells after yellow fever vaccination. MiXCR was run by TCRdb on the 5' RACE reads, yielding one entry per CDR3 protein. This sample yields 450,000 to 600,000 distinct CDR3 sequences, of which approximately 16% are seen a single time; approximately 15% belongs to the top ten. The material sequenced was PBMCs, taken 4 to 5 days after the first yellow fever vaccination. The receptors here all came from a man younger than 35 who received the YFV17D yellow fever vaccine.

The genes are TRBV18 and TRBJ2-1; possible D gene TRBD1, 6 bases. The ends were cut back, 6 bases at V and 5 bases at J, with 11 bases in the middle. Per germline, CDR1 KGHSH and CDR2 LQKENI. The CDR3 is 13 residues long. The CDR3 DNA is TGTGCCAGCTCTACCCGACAGGACAATGAGCAGTTCTTC. Translated, it gives CASSTRQDNEQFF.

This clonotype was observed a handful of times. This chain joins TRBV24-1 and TRBJ1-5; 9 bases agree with TRBD1. Per germline, CDR1 KGHDR and CDR2 SFDVKD. V was clipped by 3 bases and J by 1 base; unmatched bases: 3. This CDR3 is 16 amino acids long. The CDR3 DNA reads as TGTGCCACCAGTGATCCCGGGACAGGGAGCAATCAGCCCCAGCATTTT. Translating gives CATSDPGTGSNQPQHF.

The J gene is TRBJ1-5, the V gene TRBV9, with TRBD1 identical over 10 bases. The CDR3 consists of 17 residues. Germline CDR1 SGDLS, CDR2 YYNGEE. The ends lost 2 bases at V and 3 bases at J; junction bases unmatched: 8. The CDR3 sequence: CASSVGTGANPNQPQHF. CDR3 coding DNA: TGTGCCAGCAGCGTGGGGACAGGGGCTAACCCCAATCAGCCCCAGCATTTT.

V gene TRBV12-3 or TRBV12-4 combines with J gene TRBJ2-3, with unresolved D. Trimming stripped 8 bases from V and 2 bases from J, with 14 bases between. The CDR3 has 14 amino acids. CDR3 coding DNA: TGTGCCAGCGCCCTTTCAGGTACCACAGATACGCAGTATTTT. This codes for CASALSGTTDTQYF.

This chain links TRBV6-1 with TRBJ2-7; the D call may be TRBD1 or TRBD2 (5 bases each). V was shortened by 6 bases and J by 3 bases, with 18 bases between the two germline ends. The CDR3 is made up of 15 amino acids. Germline CDR1 is MNHNS and CDR2 is SASEGT. The CDR3 sequence is CASRHQTGAHYEQYF. The CDR3 DNA follows: TGTGCCAGCAGGCACCAGACCGGGGCCCACTACGAGCAGTACTTC.

This clonotype was seen many times. The J gene is TRBJ2-3, the V gene TRBV5-1; D is perhaps TRBD2 (7 bases). The V end lost 2 bases, the J end lost 5 bases, and 12 bases lay between the germline ends. This CDR3 is 14 amino acids long. Germline assignment: CDR1 SGHRS and CDR2 YFSETQ. For the CDR3, the DNA is TGCGCCAGCAGCTTAGGGGGGGCCCAAGATACGCAGTATTTT. Translating gives CASSLGGAQDTQYF.

The rearrangement joins TRBV21-1 to TRBJ2-5; TRBD2 is the table's D call and was not checked against the DNA. TRBV21-1 is a known pseudogene. The CDR3 is made up of 15 amino acids. The CDR3 spells CASSTGTSRQETQYF. The CDR3 nucleotides are TGTGCCAGCAGCACCGGGACTAGCAGACAAGAGACCCAGTACTTC.

This clonotype was recorded a few times. V usage is TRBV2 and J usage is TRBJ2-2; D is unresolved. Germline V gene data show CDR1 as SNHLY and CDR2 as FYNNEI. V was clipped by 6 bases and J by 5 bases, with 7 bases between them. CDR3 length: 12 amino acids. Written as DNA, the CDR3 is TGTGCCAGCAGACCTATTACCGGGGAGCTGTTTTTT. It yields the protein CASRPITGELFF.

The chain joins TRBV7-2 to TRBJ1-2, with a possible D match to TRBD1 (5 bases). This CDR3 is built from 14 residues. Germline CDR1 SGHTA, CDR2 FQGNSA. V lost 4 bases and J 4 bases, leaving 13 bases between the germline ends. The CDR3 protein is CASSSRGGAYGYTF. The CDR3 DNA sequence: TGTGCCAGCAGCTCCCGTGGCGGGGCCTATGGCTACACCTTC.

This clonotype showed up just a few times. V is TRBV30 and J is TRBJ2-7; no firm D call. The CDR3 covers 13 residues. CDR1 and CDR2 from the germline V gene are GTSNPN and SVGIG (reference sequence). Trimming removed 3 bases from V and 3 bases from J, with 12 bases in between. CDR3 residues: CAWSAASGYEQYF. DNA of the CDR3: TGTGCCTGGAGCGCAGCTTCAGGCTACGAGCAGTACTTC. Full variable domain (rest looked up from reference TRBV30 and TRBJ2-7): SQTIHQWPATLVQPVGSPLSLECTVEGTSNPNLYWYRQAAGRGLQLLFYSVGIGQISSEVPQNLSASRPQDRQFILSSKKLLLSDSGFYLCAWSAASGYEQYFGPGTRLTVT.

The sample holds a few counts of this clonotype. The chain is built from TRBV7-9 and TRBJ1-2; 10 bases align to TRBD1. This CDR3 is built from 14 residues. J was trimmed by 7 bases and V by 5 bases; bases with no gene match: 7. Germline values: CDR1 SEHNR, CDR2 FQNEAQ (reference sequence). In DNA, the CDR3 is TGTGCCAGCAGCACCTCGGACAGGGGGGGTGGCTACACCTTC. This translates into CASSTSDRGGGYTF.

V gene TRBV18 combines with J gene TRBJ1-4, with D perhaps matching TRBD1 (6 bases). Germline V gene data show CDR1 as KGHSH and CDR2 as LQKENI. V dropped 2 bases and J dropped 11 bases, with 15 bases sitting between them. This CDR3 comprises 14 residues. The CDR3 DNA reads TGTGCCAGCTCACCATCTGGGGGGCTAGAGAAACTGTTTTTT. It codes for CASSPSGGLEKLFF.

This clonotype has more than one count but fewer than ten. V gene TRBV5-5 combines with J gene TRBJ2-1, with D uncertain. The CDR3 loop spans 14 amino acids. Germline V gene sequence: CDR1 SGHKS, CDR2 YYEKEE (reference sequence). Trimming took off 0 bases at V and 8 bases at J, with 12 bases between the two ends. The CDR3 sequence is CASSLEWGSYEQFF. CDR3 DNA: TGTGCCAGCAGCTTGGAATGGGGTAGCTATGAGCAGTTCTTC. The variable domain in full, completed from reference TRBV5-5 and TRBJ2-1, reads DAGVTQSPTHLIKTRGQQVTLRCSPISGHKSVSWYQQVLGQGPQFIFQYYEKEERGRGNFPDRFSARQFPNYSSELNVNALLLGDSALYLCASSLEWGSYEQFFGPGTRLTVL.

This clonotype was picked up a small number of times. The chain combines TRBV20-1 with TRBJ1-2; D unclear. CDR1 is DFQATT and CDR2 is SNEGSKA in the germline V gene (reference sequence). The CDR3 has 12 amino acids. Trimming took off 3 bases at V and 4 bases at J, with 9 bases between the two ends. The CDR3 region has the DNA TGCAGTGCTAGTCCCCGGGGCTATGGCTACACCTTC. Translation: CSASPRGYGYTF.

Only a few counts were recorded for this clonotype. The CDR3: CASSLHKGVTEAFF. CDR3 sequence (DNA): TGTGCCAGCAGTTTACACAAGGGGGTGACTGAAGCTTTCTTT. The chain couples TRBV12-3 or TRBV12-4 to TRBJ1-1; a possible D gene is TRBD1 (6 bases). This CDR3 spans 14 amino acids. V dropped 2 bases and J dropped 5 bases, with 12 bases sitting between them.

The J gene is TRBJ2-7, the V gene TRBV7-8; 8 nucleotides align to TRBD1. Per germline, CDR1 SGHVS and CDR2 FQNEAQ. This CDR3 spans 14 amino acids. V lost 5 bases to trimming and J lost 0 bases; unmatched junction nucleotides: 3. The CDR3 loop reads CASSAGTGSYEQYF. CDR3 nucleotide sequence: TGTGCCAGCAGCGCAGGGACAGGCTCCTACGAGCAGTACTTC.

This clonotype was seen more than once but under ten times. This chain links TRBV12-3 or TRBV12-4 with TRBJ2-7, with 7 bases matching TRBD2. Unmatched junction bases numbered 7, after V lost 7 bases and J lost 1 base. This CDR3 is built from 14 residues. DNA for the CDR3: TGTGCCAGCAAGAAAGGAGCGGGGTCCTACGAGCAGTACTTC. It specifies CASKKGAGSYEQYF.

This clonotype turned up a few times. The CDR3 protein is CASRALGGETEAFF. The CDR3 DNA follows: TGTGCCAGCCGTGCTTTGGGGGGCGAAACTGAAGCTTTCTTT. The chain is built from TRBV7-8 and TRBJ1-1; the D gene is possibly TRBD1 (6 bases). The CDR3 has 14 amino acids. The germline gives CDR1 SGHVS, CDR2 FQNEAQ. Trimming removed 8 bases from V and 5 bases from J, with 18 bases in between.

The rearrangement uses TRBV3-1 and TRBJ1-1; TRBD1 matches 7 bases. Germline V gene sequence: CDR1 LGHDT, CDR2 YNNKEL (reference sequence). CDR3 length: 13 amino acids. J lost 13 bases, V lost 3 bases, and 11 bases had no gene match. CDR3 DNA sequence: TGTGCCAGCAGCCACCAAGGGGGCGATAAGGGTTTCTTT. It translates to CASSHQGGDKGFF.

CDR3 bases: TGTGCCAGCAGTGAATTAACCGAGCAGTACTTC. Translated: CASSELTEQYF. V gene TRBV2 combines with J gene TRBJ2-7, with no clear D. Looked up from germline, CDR1 is SNHLY and CDR2 is FYNNEI. The length of the CDR3 is 11 residues. Deletions cut 2 bases from V and 6 bases from J, with 5 bases between.

This clonotype occurred a few times. The chain links TRBV3-1 to TRBJ2-1; TRBD2 matches 7 bases. V lost 5 bases, J lost 4 bases, and 11 bases stayed unmatched. CDR3 length: 16 residues. Germline CDR1 and CDR2: LGHDT and YNNKEL (reference sequence). CDR3 amino acids: CASSSSGGGRYNEQFF. The DNA for the CDR3 is TGTGCCAGCAGCTCTAGTGGGGGGGGTCGGTACAATGAGCAGTTCTTC.

The chain is built from TRBV4-2 and TRBJ2-1, with 10 bases lining up with TRBD2. With 1 base clipped from V and 4 bases from J, the junction kept 7 bases outside the gene matches. The V gene's germline CDR1 is LGHNA and CDR2 YNFKEQ. The CDR3 is 17 residues long. CDR3 loop: CASSQVWTSGVYNEQFF. Here the CDR3 DNA reads TGTGCCAGCAGCCAAGTGTGGACTAGCGGAGTATACAATGAGCAGTTCTTC.

This clonotype occurred a few times. The gene calls are TRBV12-3 or TRBV12-4 and TRBJ1-5, with 8 bases lining up with TRBD1. The CDR3 spans 13 residues. V shed 5 bases, J shed 9 bases, and the junction held 6 bases outside the gene matches. The CDR3 spells CASSAGGSGPQHF. Written as DNA, the CDR3 is TGTGCCAGCAGTGCAGGGGGCTCAGGGCCCCAGCATTTT.

This clonotype has a handful of counts. Here the CDR3 reads CASSGALIDEQYF. In nucleotides, the CDR3 is TGTGCCAGCAGCGGGGCACTTATCGACGAGCAGTACTTC. The genes are TRBV7-9 and TRBJ2-7; possibly TRBD1 for D (5 bases). The germline V and J ends were trimmed by 5 bases and 5 bases, with 13 bases remaining between them. The CDR3 totals 13 residues. Germline loops: CDR1 SEHNR, CDR2 FQNEAQ (reference sequence).

This clonotype was seen more than once but under ten times. The chain combines TRBV7-2 with TRBJ2-3; 9 nucleotides align to TRBD1. The CDR3 extends over 17 amino acids. The junction had 5 bases not matched to a gene; V was cut back by 1 base and J by 0 bases. Germline V lookup: CDR1 SGHTA, CDR2 FQGNSA. CDR3 coding DNA: TGTGCCAGCAGCTTAGTTCGGACAGGGGCGAGCACAGATACGCAGTATTTT. This gives the protein CASSLVRTGASTDTQYF.

V is TRBV7-9 and J is TRBJ1-2, with D unresolved. The length of the CDR3 is 13 residues. CDR1 and CDR2 from the germline V gene are SEHNR and FQNEAQ (reference sequence). Trimming left V 2 bases short and J 6 bases short, with 10 bases between. The CDR3 DNA reads as TGTGCCAGCAGCTTATCTATCGGGGATGGCTACACCTTC. It translates to CASSLSIGDGYTF. Full variable domain (missing parts from reference TRBV7-9 and TRBJ1-2): DTGVSQNPRHKITKRGQNVTFRCDPISEHNRLYWYRQTLGQGPEFLTYFQNEAQLEKSRLLSDRFSAERPKGSFSTLEIQRTEQGDSAMYLCASSLSIGDGYTFGSGTRLTVV.

This clonotype was seen a few times. The gene calls are TRBV7-9 and TRBJ2-1; D is undetermined. Trimming stripped 0 bases from V and 6 bases from J, with 12 bases between. The CDR3 has 15 amino acids. The V gene's germline CDR1 is SEHNR and CDR2 FQNEAQ (reference sequence). This CDR3 is CASSLAETPTNEQFF. The DNA for the CDR3 is TGTGCCAGCAGCTTAGCGGAGACACCAACCAATGAGCAGTTCTTC.

This chain connects TRBV18 to TRBJ1-3; 7 bases match TRBD1. CDR3 size: 16 residues. Germline-derived CDR1 and CDR2 are KGHSH and LQKENI. The junction had 5 bases not matched to a gene; V was cut back by 1 base and J by 2 bases. The CDR3 protein is CASSPQGARAGNTIYF. Written as DNA, the CDR3 is TGTGCCAGCTCACCACAGGGGGCGCGGGCTGGAAACACCATATATTTT.

The sample holds a few counts of this clonotype. The chain is built from TRBV20-1 and TRBJ1-6; D not certain. The ends were cut back, 0 bases at V and 0 bases at J, with 9 bases in the middle. The CDR3 sequence is 16 residues long. Germline values: CDR1 DFQATT, CDR2 SNEGSKA (reference sequence). The CDR3 loop reads CSARDIGSSYNSPLHF. The DNA of the CDR3 is TGCAGTGCTAGAGATATAGGGAGCTCCTATAATTCACCCCTCCACTTT.